Below, 7 T cell receptor beta chains from the same sample are listed, as sequenced in a study of cytomegalovirus exposure and HLA in healthy donors. PCR involved 60 Vbeta and 13 Jbeta primers. Assay used: immunoSEQ multiplex PCR; TCRdb lists only in-frame clones, some missing. The data contain about 130,000 clones, 70% to 75% of them singletons. Sequenced input: PBMCs. Receptors were obtained from a male donor in good health and CMV-seronegative.

The chain is built from TRBV23-1 and TRBJ2-7; possibly TRBD1 for D (5 bases). TRBV23-1 is placed among ORFs of uncertain function. V was clipped by 0 bases and J by 2 bases, with 20 bases between them. This CDR3 has 18 amino acids. Written as DNA, the CDR3 is TGCGCCAGCAGTCAATCTCACCATGGGGCAGCTTCGCCCTACGAGCAGTACTTC. It yields the protein CASSQSHHGAASPYEQYF.

The chain links TRBV5-6 to TRBJ2-1; 7 nucleotides match TRBD1. This CDR3 is 13 amino acids long. The ends lost 3 bases at V and 7 bases at J; junction bases unmatched: 4. CDR1 and CDR2 from the germline V gene are SGHDT and YYEEEE. The CDR3 loop is CASSWGQLNEQFF. The DNA for the CDR3 is TGTGCCAGCAGCTGGGGACAGTTGAATGAGCAGTTCTTC.

This sequence joins TRBV5-4 and TRBJ2-3; tentative D call: TRBD2 (6 bases). Germline V gene sequence: CDR1 SGHNT, CDR2 YYREEE (reference sequence). CDR3 length: 13 residues. Trimming pared 4 bases from V and 4 bases from J, leaving 10 bases between. This CDR3 is CASSRGSSDTQYF. Here the CDR3 DNA reads TGTGCCAGCAGCCGGGGGAGTTCAGATACGCAGTATTTT.

This clone showed up just a few times. This sequence joins TRBV5-4 and TRBJ1-1, with 10 nucleotides matching TRBD1. The ends lost 5 bases at V and 11 bases at J; junction bases unmatched: 12. CDR1 is SGHNT and CDR2 is YYREEE in the germline V gene (reference sequence). This CDR3 comprises 14 residues. CDR3 in amino acids: CASSPDRGLWGAFF. DNA for the CDR3: TGTGCCAGCAGTCCCGACAGGGGGCTATGGGGGGCTTTCTTT.

This clone was observed a handful of times. The V and J genes are TRBV6-4 and TRBJ2-1; 8 nucleotides match TRBD1. Unmatched junction bases numbered 7, after V lost 3 bases and J lost 9 bases. This CDR3 comprises 14 residues. The germline V gene encodes CDR1 MRHNA and CDR2 SNTAGT. CDR3 region: CASSEDRVAGEQFF. Here the CDR3 DNA reads TGTGCCAGCAGTGAGGACAGGGTCGCGGGTGAGCAGTTCTTC.

The rearrangement links TRBV27 to TRBJ2-5; D is unclear. The end of the DNA aligns better with TRBJ2-7, so the J call may be wrong. The germline CDR1 and CDR2 sequences are MNHEY and SMNVEV (reference sequence). The CDR3 covers 16 residues. The CDR3 DNA reads TGTGCCAGCAGCAAACGACCCAGCCGCAGTCACTACGAGCAGTACTTC. Residues: CASSKRPSRSHYEQYF.

Worth noting for this clone: This sequence may be a read error, since a much larger clone differs from it by one base. J is TRBJ1-4 and V is TRBV29-1; the match to TRBD1 covers 8 bases. The CDR3 totals 14 residues. Germline lookup yields CDR1 SQVTM and CDR2 ANQGSEA. CDR3: CGVGTGGTNEKLFF. The CDR3 DNA is TGCGGCGTTGGAACAGGGGGGACTAATGAAAAACTGTTTTTT.